The rows below give T cell receptor beta chains drawn from one sample of a study of control samples from healthy donors and cancer patients. Repertoires were generated with immunoSEQ multiplex PCR, while TCRdb's copy carries only in-frame clones and drops some. The data hold approximately 84,000 clones, with 90% to 95% observed a single time. Sequenced input: blood. The receptors stem from a man aged 25-45 years in good health. Both conserved end residues are part of each CDR3. Each record gives: D gene, J gene, V gene, clone size, CDR3 protein, CDR3 DNA. A D gene is named only where the DNA matches it firmly. Clone size appears in some rows only: once, few, many, or a class for an expanded clone.

>-|TRBJ1-1|TRBV18|-
CASSVRSGDTEAFF
TGTGCCAGCTCAGTGAGGTCGGGCGACACTGAAGCTTTCTTT
>TRBD2|TRBJ2-3|TRBV7-6|once
CASSLAGGADTQYF
TGTGCCAGCAGCTTAGCGGGGGGGGCAGATACGCAGTATTTT
>TRBD1|TRBJ1-6|TRBV5-6|-
CASSVTGDNSPLHF
TGTGCCAGCAGCGTAACAGGGGATAATTCACCCCTCCACTTT
>TRBD2|TRBJ2-1|TRBV4-2|-
CASSQDPSGLFNEQFF
TGTGCCAGCAGCCAAGACCCTAGCGGGTTATTCAATGAGCAGTTCTTC
>-|TRBJ2-2|TRBV3-1/TRBV3-2|-
CASSQGRVNTGELFF
TGTGCCAGCAGCCAGGGCAGGGTGAACACCGGGGAGCTGTTTTTT
>TRBD2|TRBJ2-3|TRBV3-1/TRBV3-2|-
CASSWTSGGSTDTQYF
TGTGCCAGCAGCTGGACTAGCGGGGGGAGCACAGATACGCAGTATTTT
>TRBD1|TRBJ1-5|TRBV4-1|few
CASRPGQGSNQPQHF
TGCGCCAGCAGGCCGGGACAGGGGTCCAATCAGCCCCAGCATTTT
>-|TRBJ1-3|TRBV4-3|once
CASSHDRKSGNTIYF
TGCGCCAGCAGCCACGACAGGAAGTCTGGAAACACCATATATTTT
>TRBD2|TRBJ2-1|TRBV5-6|-
CASSSRTSVSYNEQFF
TGTGCCAGCAGCTCCAGGACTAGCGTATCCTACAATGAGCAGTTCTTC
>TRBD2|TRBJ2-2|TRBV27|-
CASTGLAGFANTGELFF
TGTGCCAGCACCGGACTAGCGGGCTTCGCGAACACCGGGGAGCTGTTTTTT
>-|TRBJ1-5|TRBV5-5|-
CASSQGTLGQPQHF
TGTGCCAGCAGCCAGGGAACGCTGGGTCAGCCCCAGCATTTT
>-|TRBJ2-3|TRBV28|-
CAISTDTQYF
TGTGCCATTTCAACAGATACGCAGTATTTT
>-|TRBJ1-1|TRBV28|-
CASRVSETGTNTEAFF
TGTGCCAGCCGTGTGAGCGAGACGGGTACGAACACTGAAGCTTTCTTT
>-|TRBJ2-1|TRBV10-3|-
CAIGSQWRNEQFF
TGTGCCATCGGCAGCCAATGGCGGAATGAGCAGTTCTTC
>-|TRBJ1-3|TRBV7-9|-
CASSLAPGALSGNTIYF
TGTGCCAGCAGCTTAGCTCCTGGGGCCCTCTCTGGAAACACCATATATTTT
>-|TRBJ2-1|TRBV5-6|-
CASSLDSSLGSQFF
TGTGCCAGCAGCTTGGACAGCTCCTTGGGTTCGCAGTTCTTC
>-|TRBJ1-1|TRBV29-1|-
CSAEGRAMNTEAFF
TGCAGCGCAGAGGGACGGGCGATGAACACTGAAGCTTTCTTT
>-|TRBJ2-1|TRBV7-3|-
CASSLRRWDEQFF
TGTGCCAGCAGCTTAAGGAGATGGGATGAGCAGTTCTTC
>-|TRBJ2-7|TRBV19|-
CASEGRGSYEQYF
TGTGCCAGCGAAGGACGGGGATCCTACGAGCAGTACTTC
>-|TRBJ2-1|TRBV6-5|-
CASSPRLESYNEQFF
TGTGCCAGCAGTCCACGACTAGAATCCTACAATGAGCAGTTCTTC
>-|TRBJ1-1|TRBV7-2|-
CASSKKRETEAFF
TGTGCCAGCAGCAAGAAGCGGGAAACTGAAGCTTTCTTT
>TRBD1|TRBJ2-7|TRBV18|-
CASSPGTVFYEQYF
TGTGCCAGCTCGCCCGGGACAGTGTTCTACGAGCAGTACTTC
>-|TRBJ1-2|TRBV6-5|-
CATLEPGRQPAGYTF
TGTGCCACACTCGAACCGGGACGCCAACCGGCTGGCTACACCTTC
>-|TRBJ1-4|TRBV7-2|-
CASSLELREKLFF
TGTGCCAGCAGCTTAGAGCTTCGGGAAAAACTGTTTTTT
>TRBD1|TRBJ1-5|TRBV2|-
CASSGQGYSNQPQHF
TGTGCCAGCAGTGGACAGGGTTATAGCAATCAGCCCCAGCATTTT
>-|TRBJ1-4|TRBV19|-
CASSIAHLNNEKLFF
TGTGCCAGTAGTATCGCACACTTAAACAATGAAAAACTGTTTTTT
>-|TRBJ1-2|TRBV11-2|-
CASSPGQGNYGYTF
TGTGCCAGCAGCCCGGGGCAGGGGAACTATGGCTACACCTTC
>TRBD2|TRBJ2-1|TRBV19|-
CASSRSGSYNEQFF
TGTGCCAGTAGTAGGAGCGGGAGTTATAATGAGCAGTTCTTC
>TRBD1|TRBJ1-4|TRBV7-2|-
CASSPGGIYEKLFF
TGTGCCAGCAGCCCAGGGGGCATATATGAAAAACTGTTTTTT
>TRBD1|TRBJ1-2|TRBV5-6|-
CAGSLGQSNYGYTF
TGTGCCGGCAGCTTGGGACAGAGTAACTATGGCTACACCTTC
>-|TRBJ2-2|TRBV19|once
CASSIEGAIGPGELFF
TGTGCCAGTAGTATAGAAGGGGCAATCGGACCCGGGGAGCTGTTTTTT
>TRBD2|TRBJ2-3|TRBV7-8|-
CASSPRLAGGPPGNTQYF
TGTGCCAGCAGCCCCCGACTAGCGGGGGGCCCCCCCGGGAATACGCAGTATTTT
>-|TRBJ2-7|TRBV5-5|-
CASSSIGVSEQYF
TGTGCCAGCAGCTCGATCGGGGTAAGCGAGCAGTACTTC
>TRBD2|TRBJ2-3|TRBV4-2|-
CASSQDPHTSGSHLVKPRDTQYF
TGTGCCAGCAGCCAAGATCCCCACACGAGCGGGAGTCATTTAGTCAAACCCAGAGATACGCAGTATTTT
>TRBD1|TRBJ2-7|TRBV28|-
CASSKPGTGSYEQYF
TGTGCCAGCAGTAAACCCGGGACAGGGTCCTACGAGCAGTACTTC
>TRBD2|TRBJ2-6|TRBV5-1|-
CASSLDPGGYSGANVLTF
TGCGCCAGCAGCTTGGATCCGGGAGGCTACTCTGGGGCCAACGTCCTGACTTTC
>TRBD2|TRBJ2-3|TRBV5-6|-
CASSLRTSGGLDTQYF
TGTGCCAGCAGCTTGCGGACTAGCGGGGGGTTAGATACGCAGTATTTT
>TRBD1|TRBJ2-2|TRBV6-2/TRBV6-3|-
CASSPTGTGGTGELFF
TGTGCCAGCAGCCCCACAGGGACAGGGGGTACCGGGGAGCTGTTTTTT
>TRBD1|TRBJ1-5|TRBV30|-
CAWSVRGTGGNQPQHF
TGTGCCTGGAGTGTACGAGGGACAGGGGGAAATCAGCCCCAGCATTTT
>-|TRBJ1-4|TRBV5-4|-
CASSFGQNEKLFF
TGTGCCAGCAGCTTTGGGCAGAATGAAAAACTGTTTTTT
>TRBD2|TRBJ2-3|TRBV29-1|-
CSPGRWPDTQYF
TGCAGCCCCGGGAGGTGGCCAGATACGCAGTATTTT
>-|TRBJ1-5|TRBV27|-
CASSLQTNQPQHF
TGTGCCAGCAGTTTACAGACTAATCAGCCCCAGCATTTT
>-|TRBJ1-5|TRBV27|-
CASSPLNGARNQPQHF
TGTGCCAGCAGTCCTTTGAACGGGGCGCGGAATCAGCCCCAGCATTTT
>-|TRBJ1-5|TRBV19|-
CASSIDRGFNQPQHF
TGTGCCAGTAGTATAGATCGGGGATTCAATCAGCCCCAGCATTTT
>-|TRBJ1-3|TRBV7-2|-
CASSSDRSNTIYF
TGTGCCAGCAGCTCAGACAGGTCTAACACCATATATTTT
>TRBD1|TRBJ2-3|TRBV4-1|-
CASSQVGVRGQGTTDTQYF
TGCGCCAGCAGCCAAGTGGGGGTGAGGGGGCAAGGGACCACAGATACGCAGTATTTT